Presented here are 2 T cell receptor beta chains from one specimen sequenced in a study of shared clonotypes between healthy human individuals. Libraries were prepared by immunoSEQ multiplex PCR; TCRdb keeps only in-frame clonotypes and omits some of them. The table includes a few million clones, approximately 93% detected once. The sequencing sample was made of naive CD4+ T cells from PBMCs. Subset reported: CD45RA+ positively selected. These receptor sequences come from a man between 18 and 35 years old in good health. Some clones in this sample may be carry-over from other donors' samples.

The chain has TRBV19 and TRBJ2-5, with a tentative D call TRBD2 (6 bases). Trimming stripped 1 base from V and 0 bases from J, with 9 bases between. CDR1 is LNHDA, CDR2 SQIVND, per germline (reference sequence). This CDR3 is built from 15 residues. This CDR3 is CASSIGGDYQETQYF. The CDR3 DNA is TGTGCCAGTAGTATAGGGGGGGACTACCAAGAGACCCAGTACTTC.

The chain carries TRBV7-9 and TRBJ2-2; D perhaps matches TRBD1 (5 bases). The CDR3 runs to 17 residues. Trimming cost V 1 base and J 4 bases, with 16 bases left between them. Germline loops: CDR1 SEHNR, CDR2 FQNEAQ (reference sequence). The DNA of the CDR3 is TGTGCCAGCAGCTTAGGTGTCGGCCCGCAGGGCACCGGGGAGCTGTTTTTT. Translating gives CASSLGVGPQGTGELFF.